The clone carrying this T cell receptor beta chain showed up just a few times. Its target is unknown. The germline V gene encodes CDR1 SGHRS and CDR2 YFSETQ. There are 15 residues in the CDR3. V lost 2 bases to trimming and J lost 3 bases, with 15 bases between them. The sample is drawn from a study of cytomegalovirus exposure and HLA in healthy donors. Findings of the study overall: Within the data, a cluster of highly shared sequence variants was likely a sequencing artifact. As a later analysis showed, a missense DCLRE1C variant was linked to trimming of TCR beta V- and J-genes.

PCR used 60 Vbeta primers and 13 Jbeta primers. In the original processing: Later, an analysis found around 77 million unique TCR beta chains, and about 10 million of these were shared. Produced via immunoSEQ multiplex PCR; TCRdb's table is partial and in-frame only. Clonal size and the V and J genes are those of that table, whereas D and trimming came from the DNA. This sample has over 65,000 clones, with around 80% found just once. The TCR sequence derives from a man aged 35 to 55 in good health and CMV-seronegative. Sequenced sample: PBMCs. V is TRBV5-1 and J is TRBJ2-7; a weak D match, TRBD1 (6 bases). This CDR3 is CASSFSGTTGYEQYF. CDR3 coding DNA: TGCGCCAGCAGCTTCTCCGGGACAACCGGCTACGAGCAGTACTTC.